The rows below give T cell receptor beta chains drawn from one sample of a study of cytomegalovirus exposure and HLA in healthy donors. The data were produced by immunoSEQ multiplex PCR, yet TCRdb's version contains in-frame clones alone and is incomplete. Of over 150,000 clones detected, about 80% appear once; the ten largest clones hold 1.3%. The sample consisted of PBMCs. Receptors were obtained from a woman in her 50s in good health and CMV-seronegative. The CDR3 runs from the conserved cysteine through the conserved F or W. The D gene is left open where the match is weak. Clone size appears in some rows only: once, few, many, or a class for an expanded clone.

TRBV10-3	NA	NA	TRBJ2-1	CAIRQTGQSDEQFF	TGTGCCATCAGACAGACTGGACAGTCCGATGAGCAGTTCTTC
TRBV28	NA	NA	TRBJ1-2	CASERAGRGYGYTF	TGTGCCAGCGAAAGGGCAGGGAGGGGCTATGGCTACACCTTC
TRBV5-1	once	NA	TRBJ2-3	CASSRLGGLDTQYF	TGCGCCAGCAGCCGTCTGGGGGGTTTGGATACGCAGTATTTT
TRBV19	few	NA	TRBJ1-2	CASSIGGLRSYTF	TGTGCCAGTAGTATAGGAGGGTTAAGGAGCTACACCTTC
TRBV28	NA	TRBD2	TRBJ2-2	CASSWSGANTGELFF	TGTGCCAGCAGCTGGAGCGGGGCGAACACCGGGGAGCTGTTTTTT
TRBV7-2	NA	NA	TRBJ1-1	CASSPEGRSAFF	TGTGCCAGCAGCCCAGAGGGAAGATCAGCTTTCTTT
TRBV2	NA	NA	TRBJ1-6	CASIIDSNSPLHF	TGTGCCAGCATAATAGACAGTAATTCACCCCTCCACTTT
TRBV7-2	NA	TRBD2	TRBJ2-1	CASSLLAGYNEQFF	TGTGCCAGCAGCTTACTAGCGGGGTACAATGAGCAGTTCTTC
TRBV5-1	NA	NA	TRBJ2-5	CASSLGQNQETQYF	TGCGCCAGCAGCTTGGGACAGAACCAAGAGACCCAGTACTTC
TRBV15	NA	NA	TRBJ1-4	CATSRDRDTNEKLFF	TGTGCCACCAGCAGAGACCGGGATACTAATGAAAAACTGTTTTTT
TRBV27	NA	TRBD1	TRBJ1-2	CASSLGPGTAINYGYTF	TGTGCCAGCAGTTTAGGCCCCGGGACAGCTATAAACTATGGCTACACCTTC
TRBV27	NA	TRBD2	TRBJ2-3	CASSRKRGGTDTQYF	TGTGCCAGCAGCCGTAAGCGGGGGGGCACAGATACGCAGTATTTT
TRBV6-1	NA	NA	TRBJ2-7	CASSEIPGTPYEQYF	TGTGCCAGCAGTGAAATCCCCGGGACACCCTACGAGCAGTACTTC
TRBV18	NA	TRBD1	TRBJ1-3	CASSLDRAGNTIYF	TGTGCCAGCTCACTCGACAGGGCTGGAAACACCATATATTTT
TRBV5-4	NA	NA	TRBJ1-3	CASSLAFSGNTIYF	TGTGCCAGCAGCTTGGCGTTCTCTGGAAACACCATATATTTT
TRBV4-3	once	TRBD2	TRBJ2-7	CARGLAGVEQYF	TGCGCCAGAGGACTAGCGGGGGTTGAGCAGTACTTC
TRBV7-2	NA	NA	TRBJ2-1	CASRLGGAGPGGYEQFF	TGTGCCAGCAGGCTAGGCGGGGCCGGGCCCGGAGGGTATGAGCAGTTCTTC
TRBV10-3	NA	TRBD2	TRBJ2-7	CAISDGLAGLTSYEQYF	TGTGCCATCAGTGACGGACTAGCGGGTCTGACTTCCTACGAGCAGTACTTC
TRBV15	NA	TRBD1	TRBJ2-5	CATSRTPQGVGQETQYF	TGTGCCACCAGCAGAACCCCACAGGGGGTCGGTCAAGAGACCCAGTACTTC
TRBV27	NA	TRBD2	TRBJ2-3	CASSFVVRGGADTQYF	TGTGCCAGCAGTTTCGTGGTGCGGGGGGGCGCAGATACGCAGTATTTT
TRBV19	once	TRBD2	TRBJ2-1	CASSIYSILAGEQFF	TGTGCCAGTAGTATTTATAGTATCCTAGCGGGAGAGCAGTTCTTC
TRBV4-3	NA	TRBD1	TRBJ2-2	CASARQGADTGELFF	TGCGCCAGTGCCCGACAGGGGGCTGACACCGGGGAGCTGTTTTTT
TRBV7-9	NA	NA	TRBJ1-5	CASSFSQGLGNQPQHF	TGTGCCAGCAGCTTCTCTCAGGGGCTCGGCAATCAGCCCCAGCATTTT
TRBV9	NA	NA	TRBJ1-4	CASSVAATNEKLFF	TGTGCCAGCAGCGTAGCAGCAACTAATGAAAAACTGTTTTTT
TRBV5-1	NA	NA	TRBJ1-1	CASSQGQNTEAFF	TGCGCCAGCTCCCAGGGGCAGAACACTGAAGCTTTCTTT
TRBV6-6	NA	TRBD2	TRBJ2-7	CASSKAGGSDEQYF	TGTGCCAGCAGTAAAGCGGGGGGTTCGGACGAGCAGTACTTC
TRBV5-1	NA	NA	TRBJ1-2	CASSLWYSESNYGYTF	TGCGCCAGCAGCTTGTGGTATTCAGAATCTAACTATGGCTACACCTTC
TRBV5-1	NA	TRBD2	TRBJ2-5	CASSLAADSGRKQETQYF	TGCGCCAGCAGCTTGGCGGCCGATAGCGGGAGGAAACAAGAGACCCAGTACTTC
TRBV13	NA	NA	TRBJ2-1	CASSFPRGAYNEQFF	TGTGCCAGCAGCTTCCCTCGGGGGGCGTACAATGAGCAGTTCTTC
TRBV5-1	NA	NA	TRBJ2-1	CASSFEAEQFF	TGCGCCAGCAGCTTCGAAGCCGAGCAGTTCTTC
TRBV9	NA	TRBD1	TRBJ1-2	CASSAGTAFNYGYTF	TGTGCCAGCAGCGCCGGGACAGCCTTTAACTATGGCTACACCTTC
TRBV6-5	NA	TRBD1	TRBJ2-1	CASSRDRVVNEQFF	TGTGCCAGCAGCCGGGACAGGGTAGTCAATGAGCAGTTCTTC
TRBV10-2	few	NA	TRBJ2-7	CASSPPDSLVYEQYF	TGCGCCAGCAGTCCGCCGGACAGTCTAGTCTACGAGCAGTACTTC
TRBV5-1	NA	NA	TRBJ2-7	CASTVAGGFGAYEQYF	TGCGCCAGCACCGTCGCCGGAGGGTTTGGAGCCTACGAGCAGTACTTC
TRBV7-7	few	TRBD2	TRBJ2-1	CASSYGLGQRGEQFF	TGTGCTAGCAGCTACGGACTAGGGCAGAGGGGTGAGCAGTTCTTC
TRBV6-1	NA	NA	TRBJ2-7	CASSVGGTNYEQYF	TGTGCCAGCAGTGTGGGGGGAACAAACTACGAGCAGTACTTC
TRBV7-9	NA	TRBD2	TRBJ2-1	CASSPPGMAGGPNEQFF	TGTGCCAGCAGCCCACCGGGGATGGCGGGGGGGCCCAATGAGCAGTTCTTC
TRBV2	NA	TRBD1	TRBJ2-7	CASKLQGATSEQYF	TGTGCCAGCAAGTTGCAGGGGGCGACCAGCGAGCAGTACTTC
TRBV18	few	NA	TRBJ1-1	CASSYRQGFTEAFF	TGTGCCAGCTCGTACCGGCAGGGATTCACTGAAGCTTTCTTT
TRBV6-5	NA	TRBD1	TRBJ1-4	CASSPGDRRNEKLFF	TGTGCCAGCAGTCCAGGGGACAGACGAAATGAAAAACTGTTTTTT
TRBV5-4	NA	NA	TRBJ1-3	CASSLGGGLGGNTIYF	TGTGCCAGCAGCCTCGGCGGGGGGCTGGGAGGAAACACCATATATTTT
TRBV28	NA	NA	TRBJ1-1	CASSSDTMNTEAFF	TGTGCCAGCAGTTCTGACACCATGAACACTGAAGCTTTCTTT
TRBV30	NA	TRBD2	TRBJ2-5	CAWSLGGASGIETQYF	TGTGCCTGGAGTCTTGGGGGGGCTAGCGGGATTGAGACCCAGTACTTC
TRBV19	NA	NA	TRBJ1-3	CASSIAPRRGNTIYF	TGTGCCAGTAGTATAGCCCCGCGCCGGGGAAACACCATATATTTT
TRBV4-3	NA	NA	TRBJ1-3	CASSLSITGSGNTIYF	TGCGCCAGCAGCCTAAGTATTACAGGGTCTGGAAACACCATATATTTT
TRBV18	few	NA	TRBJ2-2	CASSRQVGTGELFF	TGTGCCAGCTCACGACAGGTGGGCACCGGGGAGCTGTTTTTT
TRBV7-6	NA	TRBD1	TRBJ2-7	CASSSGTGGVEQYF	TGTGCCAGCAGCTCCGGGACAGGGGGCGTCGAGCAGTACTTC
TRBV6-6	NA	NA	TRBJ1-2	CASSYGDTNAYTF	TGTGCCAGCAGTTACGGGGACACAAATGCCTACACCTTC
TRBV14	NA	NA	TRBJ1-1	CASSQDLGRDTEAFF	TGTGCCAGCAGCCAAGATCTCGGCAGGGACACTGAAGCTTTCTTT
TRBV6-5	NA	NA	TRBJ2-2	CASRATGELFF	TGTGCCAGCAGGGCCACCGGGGAGCTGTTTTTT